This T cell receptor (beta chain) was obtained from a study of blood T cell repertoires in COVID-19. CDR1 is LGHNA, CDR2 YNFKEQ, per germline. Trimming pared 0 bases from V and 0 bases from J, leaving 6 bases between. The CDR3 consists of 16 residues. Method: immunoSEQ multiplex PCR; TCRdb's copy keeps in-frame clones and lacks some. The sample comprises some 170,000 clones, roughly 87% of which are singletons, and roughly 1.2% rests with the top ten. Participants' reported clinical history set cohort assignment. The chain carries TRBV4-2 and TRBJ2-6; D not resolved. The sequenced material came from PBMCs or T cells enriched from blood (not recorded which). The clonotype was recovered from a human donor with acute COVID-19. The donor label of this sample is uncertain. CDR3 in amino acids: CASSQDLRSGANVLTF. CDR3 nucleotide sequence: TGTGCCAGCAGCCAAGATCTACGCTCTGGGGCCAACGTCCTGACTTTC.